Listed below are T cell receptor beta chains from one sample, sequenced in a study of cytomegalovirus exposure and HLA in healthy donors. Generated by immunoSEQ multiplex PCR, the TCRdb table keeps only in-frame clones and is missing some. The data hold roughly 130,000 clones, with 88% observed a single time. The sequencing input was PBMCs. The receptors stem from a man aged 25-45 years in good health and CMV-seronegative. Both conserved end residues are part of each CDR3. A D gene is named only where the DNA matches it firmly. Clone size is shown for a subset of rows, as once, few, many or a class of expanded clone.

CASRLDLFSGNTIYF | TGCGCCAGCAGATTAGATCTTTTCTCTGGAAACACCATATATTTT | NA | TRBJ1-3 | TRBV5-1 | NA
CASSLDGRGNQPQHF | TGCGCCAGCAGCTTGGATGGGAGAGGCAATCAGCCCCAGCATTTT | NA | TRBJ1-5 | TRBV5-1 | NA
CASSPILSSETQYF | TGTGCCAGCAGTCCTATCTTGAGTTCGGAGACCCAGTACTTC | NA | TRBJ2-5 | TRBV2 | NA
CASKEGQGPTGELFF | TGTGCCAGTAAGGAGGGACAGGGGCCCACCGGGGAGCTGTTTTTT | TRBD1 | TRBJ2-2 | TRBV19 | NA
CSVARRAYNEQFF | TGCAGCGTTGCGCGTAGAGCCTACAATGAGCAGTTCTTC | NA | TRBJ2-1 | TRBV29-1 | NA
CASRAKSGTGETYEQYF | TGTGCCAGCAGGGCGAAATCCGGGACAGGGGAGACCTACGAGCAGTACTTC | TRBD1 | TRBJ2-7 | TRBV25-1 | NA
CASSVNAGGRETQYF | TGTGCCAGCAGCGTCAATGCGGGGGGGAGGGAGACCCAGTACTTC | TRBD2 | TRBJ2-5 | TRBV9 | NA
CASSSSGVLLPNYGYTF | TGTGCCAGCAGCTCGTCAGGGGTGTTGCTCCCTAACTATGGCTACACCTTC | NA | TRBJ1-2 | TRBV5-6 | NA
CSAHVYGQVDSGANVLTF | TGCAGCGCCCATGTGTACGGACAGGTTGACTCTGGGGCCAACGTCCTGACTTTC | TRBD1 | TRBJ2-6 | TRBV29-1 | NA
CASSTGPNQPQHF | TGTGCCAGCAGTACAGGGCCCAATCAGCCCCAGCATTTT | NA | TRBJ1-5 | TRBV6-5 | NA
CASSGSLDTDTQYF | TGTGCCAGCAGTGGATCCCTAGACACAGATACGCAGTATTTT | NA | TRBJ2-3 | TRBV6-4 | NA
CASNLAGAGYNEQFF | TGTGCCAGCAACTTAGCGGGAGCGGGCTACAATGAGCAGTTCTTC | TRBD2 | TRBJ2-1 | TRBV6-5 | NA
CASSISAGAEAFF | TGTGCCAGTAGTATTTCTGCGGGGGCTGAAGCTTTCTTT | NA | TRBJ1-1 | TRBV19 | few
CASSLGTSSNYEQYF | TGTGCCAGCAGCCTGGGGACTAGCTCTAACTACGAGCAGTACTTC | TRBD2 | TRBJ2-7 | TRBV6-5 | once
CASSIPTLGLNYGYTF | TGTGCCAGTAGTATACCCACATTGGGACTGAACTATGGCTACACCTTC | NA | TRBJ1-2 | TRBV19 | NA
CSVHQDSSYEQYF | TGCAGCGTTCATCAGGACAGCTCCTACGAGCAGTACTTC | NA | TRBJ2-7 | TRBV29-1 | NA
CASSRGSSYEQYF | TGTGCCAGCAGCCGGGGGAGCTCCTACGAGCAGTACTTC | NA | TRBJ2-7 | TRBV5-6 | NA